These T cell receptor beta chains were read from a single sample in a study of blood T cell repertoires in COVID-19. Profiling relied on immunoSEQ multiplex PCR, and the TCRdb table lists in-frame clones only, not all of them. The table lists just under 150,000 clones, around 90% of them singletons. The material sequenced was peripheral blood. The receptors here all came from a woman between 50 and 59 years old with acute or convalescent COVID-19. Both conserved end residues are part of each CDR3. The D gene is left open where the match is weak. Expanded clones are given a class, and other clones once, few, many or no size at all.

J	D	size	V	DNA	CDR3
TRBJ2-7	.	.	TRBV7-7	TGTGCCAGCAGCTTAGGGCTCTCCTACGAGCAGTACTTC	CASSLGLSYEQYF
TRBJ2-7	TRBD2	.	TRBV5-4	TGTGCCAGCAGCCCGAGGACGTCGGGAGGGGGGGAGCAGTACTTC	CASSPRTSGGGEQYF
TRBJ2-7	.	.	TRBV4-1	TGCGCCAGCAGCCAAGGTCAAGGGGGGGCTACCTACGAGCAGTACTTC	CASSQGQGGATYEQYF
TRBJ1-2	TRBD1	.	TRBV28	TGTGCCAGCAGTACAACCCCCGGGACAGGGTTCTATGGCTACACCTTC	CASSTTPGTGFYGYTF
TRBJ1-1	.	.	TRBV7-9	TGTGCCAGCAGCTTAGGCAGGTTCAGCCAGAACACTGAAGCTTTCTTT	CASSLGRFSQNTEAFF
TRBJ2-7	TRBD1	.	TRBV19	TGTGCCAGTAGTATACGGCGACAGGGCCCCGGGGAAGGGCAGTACTTC	CASSIRRQGPGEGQYF
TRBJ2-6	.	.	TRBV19	TGTGCCAGTAGTATTGGGGGGACCTCTGGGGCCAACGTCCTGACTTTC	CASSIGGTSGANVLTF
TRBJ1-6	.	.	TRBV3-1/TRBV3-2	TGTGCCAGCAGCCAAGATTGGGGCAGGGGAACGTCACCCCTCCACTTT	CASSQDWGRGTSPLHF
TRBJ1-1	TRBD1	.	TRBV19	TGTGCCAGTAGCCGGACAGGGGGGAGTTTAGCTTTCTTT	CASSRTGGSLAFF
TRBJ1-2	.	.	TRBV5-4	TGTGCCAGCAGCTTGGACACGAACTATGGCTACACCTTC	CASSLDTNYGYTF
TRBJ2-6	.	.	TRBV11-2	TGTGCCAGCACCCTGTTAGGGGGGGCTGGGGCCAACGTCCTGACTTTC	CASTLLGGAGANVLTF
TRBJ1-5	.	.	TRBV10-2	TGCGCCAGCAGTGAGAGAGATCAGCCCCAGCATTTT	CASSERDQPQHF
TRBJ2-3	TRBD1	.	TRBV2	TGTGCCAGCAGGGAGGACAGGGGATCGACAGATACGCAGTATTTT	CASREDRGSTDTQYF
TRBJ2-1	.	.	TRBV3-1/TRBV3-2	TGTGCCAGCAGCCAAGGACACGCGAGTCAGTTCTTC	CASSQGHASQFF
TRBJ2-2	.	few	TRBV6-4	TGTGCCAGCAGTGACGGTGGAGGGGAAGCCGGGGAGCTGTTTTTT	CASSDGGGEAGELFF
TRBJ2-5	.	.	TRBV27	TGTGCCAGCAGTTTATTGATGGACGGGAGTGAGACCCAGTACTTC	CASSLLMDGSETQYF
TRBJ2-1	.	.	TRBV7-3	TGTGCCAGCAGCTTAATTGTCAGCAGGAACTACAATGAGCAGTTCTTC	CASSLIVSRNYNEQFF